This T cell receptor beta chain appears in the sequencing data of a study of T cell repertoires in cytomegalovirus infection. In the study overall: Recently identified HLA-C-restricted CMV epitopes and well-studied HLA-B-restricted CMV epitopes were used by the study. CMV infection together with matching HLA type was indicated by public TCR beta signatures.

This clonotype has only a few counts. Its antigen is not identified. The ends were cut back, 6 bases at V and 6 bases at J, with 23 bases in the middle. In germline, CDR1 is LNHDA, CDR2 SQIVND (reference sequence). The CDR3 contains 17 residues. One entry per CDR3 protein, called by TCRdb with MiXCR from the reads. The sample includes hundreds of thousands of distinct CDR3 sequences, roughly 42% of them seen just once. The chain couples TRBV19 to TRBJ2-2, with a weak D call TRBD1 (5 bases). This TCR came from a human donor in good health (CMV status not recorded). Some clones in this sample may be carry-over from other donors' samples. Sequences were derived from cultured PBMCs, sampled from culture after CMV antigen stimulation. The chain's CDR3 is CASRIFWGRETAGELFF. The CDR3 DNA sequence: TGTGCCAGTAGGATCTTCTGGGGCCGAGAAACCGCCGGGGAGCTGTTTTTT.